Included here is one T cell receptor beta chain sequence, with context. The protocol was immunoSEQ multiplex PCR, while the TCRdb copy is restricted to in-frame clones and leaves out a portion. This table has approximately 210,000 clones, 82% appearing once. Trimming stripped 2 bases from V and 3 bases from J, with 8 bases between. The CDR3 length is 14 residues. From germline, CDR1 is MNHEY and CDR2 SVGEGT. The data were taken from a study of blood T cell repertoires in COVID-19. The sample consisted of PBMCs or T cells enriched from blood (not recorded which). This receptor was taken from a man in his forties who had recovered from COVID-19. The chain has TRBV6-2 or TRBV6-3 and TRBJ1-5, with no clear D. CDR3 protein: CASSYIHLNQPQHF. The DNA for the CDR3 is TGTGCCAGCAGTTACATACACCTCAATCAGCCCCAGCATTTT.